These 9 T cell receptor beta chains were all obtained from the same sample, sequenced in a study of blood T cell repertoires in COVID-19 (dated by TCRdb to about 2020). Library generation was performed with the immunoSEQ multiplex PCR assay. Not all clones reach the TCRdb copy of this immuneACCESS table, which keeps in-frame sequences only. Checked studies attribute under half of the gap to unresolved V genes and leave the rest unexplained. The sample includes about 50,000 clones, with around 90% observed a single time. Jointly, the top ten make up roughly 2.2% of the sample. The sequenced material came from peripheral blood. The source of these receptors is a human donor in a cohort sampled during active COVID-19.

This sequence joins TRBV18 and TRBJ2-7; weak D call: TRBD2 (6 bases). CDR1 and CDR2 from the germline V gene are KGHSH and LQKENI. Trimming took 3 bases from V and 2 from J, leaving 11 bases between them. The CDR3 is made up of 14 amino acids. The CDR3 sequence is CASSPGGPPYEQYF. The CDR3 nucleotides read TGTGCCAGCTCACCCGGGGGACCTCCCTACGAGCAGTACTTC.

V and J are TRBV4-2 and TRBJ1-2, with D perhaps TRBD1 (6 bases). Germline V gene sequence: CDR1 LGHNA, CDR2 YNFKEQ. Trimming shortened V by 1 base and J by 8 bases, and 17 bases separated the two germline ends. The CDR3 length is 15 residues. The CDR3 reads CASSQGVRTDRGYTF. The CDR3 DNA reads TGTGCCAGCAGCCAAGGCGTTCGGACAGATCGGGGCTACACCTTC.

This clone has more than one count but fewer than ten. The CDR3 here is CASSVRSGKRETQYF. The CDR3 nucleotides read TGTGCCAGCAGCGTGCGTAGCGGGAAGAGGGAGACCCAGTACTTC. V is TRBV7-2 and J is TRBJ2-5; TRBD2 matches 8 bases. The CDR3 spans 15 residues. V lost 5 bases, J lost 5 bases, and 10 bases stayed unmatched. In germline, CDR1 is SGHTA, CDR2 FQGNSA.

The CDR3 protein is CASSLGTANTGELFF. The CDR3 nucleotides are TGTGCCAGCAGCCTGGGGACAGCGAACACCGGGGAGCTGTTTTTT. The chain joins TRBV5-8 to TRBJ2-2; TRBD1 matches 7 bases. This CDR3 contains 15 residues. V shed 4 bases and J 0 bases; nucleotides not matched to a gene: 3. Germline V gene data show CDR1 as SGHTS and CDR2 as YDEGEE.

This clone appeared once. The gene calls are TRBV29-1 and TRBJ2-2; possible D gene TRBD1, 6 bases. Trimming pared 3 bases from V and 5 bases from J, leaving 10 bases between. From germline, CDR1 is SQVTM and CDR2 ANQGSEA. This CDR3 has 13 amino acids. Written as DNA, the CDR3 is TGCAGCGTTGACGGGACAACAACCGGGGAGCTGTTTTTT. Encoded protein: CSVDGTTTGELFF.

V usage is TRBV7-9 and J usage is TRBJ1-2; TRBD1 aligns across 7 bases. Per the germline V gene, CDR1 is SEHNR and CDR2 is FQNEAQ (reference sequence). Unmatched junction bases numbered 1, after V lost 5 bases and J lost 4 bases. The CDR3 loop spans 12 amino acids. DNA of the CDR3: TGTGCCAGCAGCCGGACAGGCTATGGCTACACCTTC. Its translation is CASSRTGYGYTF.

The V call is TRBV24-1, the J call TRBJ2-1; 8 nucleotides align to TRBD2. The CDR3 runs to 17 residues. V shed 6 bases, J shed 5 bases, and the junction held 14 bases outside the gene matches. The germline CDR1 and CDR2 sequences are KGHDR and SFDVKD. CDR3 sequence: CATSSSLSGLGNNEQFF. For the CDR3, the DNA is TGTGCCACCAGTAGTTCCCTGTCGGGACTAGGAAACAATGAGCAGTTCTTC.

The rearrangement links TRBV5-4 to TRBJ2-7, with a tentative D call TRBD2 (5 bases). The V gene's germline CDR1 is SGHNT and CDR2 YYREEE (reference sequence). This CDR3 is 14 amino acids long. The V end lost 5 bases, the J end lost 0 bases, and 12 bases lay between the germline ends. This chain's CDR3 is CASRPSGSSYEQYF. Written as DNA, the CDR3 is TGTGCCAGCAGGCCCTCGGGGAGCTCCTACGAGCAGTACTTC. Filled out from reference TRBV5-4 and TRBJ2-7, the complete variable domain reads ETGVTQSPTHLIKTRGQQVTLRCSSQSGHNTVSWYQQALGQGPQFIFQYYREEENGRGNFPPRFSGLQFPNYSSELNVNALELDDSALYLCASRPSGSSYEQYFGPGTRLTVT.

The gene calls are TRBV29-1 and TRBJ2-7; TRBD1 aligns across 10 bases. The CDR3 sequence is 17 residues long. V dropped 4 bases and J dropped 4; count of bases not matched to a gene: 16. Germline V gene sequence: CDR1 SQVTM, CDR2 ANQGSEA. The CDR3 region is CSVGCHDSDRGKYEQYF. The CDR3 coding sequence is TGCAGCGTTGGGTGCCATGATTCGGACAGGGGGAAATACGAGCAGTACTTC.